Detailed here is one T cell receptor beta chain. Its target is not known. The germline gives CDR1 SGHRS, CDR2 YFSETQ. The CDR3 runs to 15 residues. V lost 0 bases and J 3 bases, leaving 12 bases between the germline ends. This specimen comes from a study of shared clonotypes between healthy human individuals. Study observations and caveats: Only blood was sampled; tissue repertoires likely differ.

Free of recent acute infections or vaccinations, the donors were healthy HIV-negative adults. Some clones are missing from TCRdb's copy, which holds only in-frame ones; the method was immunoSEQ multiplex PCR. The sample shows more than 400,000 clones, 65% to 85% of them seen only once. Sequencing used PBMCs. V gene TRBV5-1 combines with J gene TRBJ2-5; the D call may be TRBD1 or TRBD2 (5 bases each). The TCR was taken from a woman aged 40 to 50 in good health. Some clones in this sample may be carry-over from other donors' samples. CDR3 amino acids: CASSLAGTVKETQYF. CDR3 sequence (DNA): TGCGCCAGCAGCTTGGCCGGGACGGTAAAAGAGACCCAGTACTTC. Full variable domain (outside the CDR3, taken from reference TRBV5-1 and TRBJ2-5): KAGVTQTPRYLIKTRGQQVTLSCSPISGHRSVSWYQQTPGQGLQFLFEYFSETQRNKGNFPGRFSGRQFSNSRSEMNVSTLELGDSALYLCASSLAGTVKETQYFGPGTRLLVL.